This TCR beta chain was documented in a study of blood T cell repertoires in COVID-19. The repertoire was sequenced with immunoSEQ multiplex PCR; TCRdb's copy has only in-frame clones and lacks some. The sample holds over 150,000 clones; 83% are singletons and the top ten take about 12%. After removal of 3 bases from V and 7 bases from J, the junction contained 5 bases not matched to a gene. CDR3 length equals 13 residues. The source material was peripheral blood. The TCR sequence derives from a woman aged 55-69 years with COVID-19, enrolled during active disease. The genes are TRBV12-3 or TRBV12-4 and TRBJ1-2; 7 bases fit TRBD1. CDR3 DNA sequence: TGTGCCAGCAGTTTGACAGGGCTTCGTGGCTACACCTTC. It translates to CASSLTGLRGYTF.